This TCR beta chain originates from a study of CD8+ T cells in alopecia areata. Overall study context: Severity of treated patients was scored by affected scalp percentage. The study's findings and limits: Against the mouse data, patients shared TCRs less clearly, possibly for HLA reasons. In scalp samples, resident alphabeta T cells of normal skin are also sequenced.

Sequencing templates came from extracted RNA that was reverse transcribed into cDNA. Sequencing was performed with immunoSEQ multiplex PCR; in TCRdb, only in-frame clones are kept and a portion is missing. The profile covers 200,000 or so clones, with roughly 60% appearing a single time and roughly 5.8% taken by the ten largest. Specified treatment: oral pan-JAK inhibitor, 5-10 mg twice daily. The V gene lost 4 bases and the J gene lost 3 bases, with 7 bases spanning the gap. The length of the CDR3 is 11 residues. Per germline, CDR1 GTSNPN and CDR2 SVGIG (reference sequence). As to this clone: Antigen specificity is unknown.

This clonotype originated in a human donor with alopecia areata. J is TRBJ2-7 and V is TRBV30; D remains unclear. Sequenced material: CD4+ T cells sorted from blood, taken at week 24, from a patient treated with tofacitinib. The CDR3 region is CAWNLGYEQYF. DNA for the CDR3: TGTGCCTGGAATCTGGGCTACGAGCAGTACTTC.